This T cell receptor beta chain was profiled in a study of T cell responses to AZD1222 COVID-19 vaccine. The study, taken as a whole, reports: White British donors predominated, females outnumbered males, and clonal diversity was possibly underestimated. Just six people given AZD1222 tested seropositive at baseline.

As to this clone: What it recognizes is unknown.

Measured with immunoSEQ multiplex PCR; TCRdb has only the in-frame clones, and not every one. Of about 120,000 clones detected, 86% appear once; the ten largest clones hold 3%. The CDR3 is made up of 15 amino acids. Germline V gene data show CDR1 as MGHDK and CDR2 as SYGVNS. With 6 bases clipped from V and 0 bases from J, the junction kept 5 bases outside the gene matches. The TCR comes from an adult who received the AZD1222 COVID-19 vaccine. The chain employs TRBV25-1 and TRBJ2-4; 7 nucleotides match TRBD2. The sequencing here drew on peripheral blood, taken 28 days after the second AZD1222 dose. The DNA for the CDR3 is TGTGCCAGCAGCCAGGGACTAATAGCCAAAAACATTCAGTACTTC. Translating it yields CASSQGLIAKNIQYF. The whole variable domain, filled in from reference TRBV25-1 and TRBJ2-4, reads EADIYQTPRYLVIGTGKKITLECSQTMGHDKMYWYQQDPGMELHLIHYSYGVNSTEKGDLSSESTVSRIRTEHFPLTLESARPSHTSQYLCASSQGLIAKNIQYFGAGTRLSVL.